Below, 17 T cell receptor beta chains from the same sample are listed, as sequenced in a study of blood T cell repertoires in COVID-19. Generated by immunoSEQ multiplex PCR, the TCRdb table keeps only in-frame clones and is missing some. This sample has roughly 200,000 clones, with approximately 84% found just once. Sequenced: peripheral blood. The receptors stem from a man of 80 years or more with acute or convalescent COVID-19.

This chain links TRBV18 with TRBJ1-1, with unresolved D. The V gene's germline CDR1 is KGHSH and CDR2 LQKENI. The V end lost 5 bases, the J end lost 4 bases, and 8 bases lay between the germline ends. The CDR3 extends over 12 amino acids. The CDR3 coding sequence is TGTGCCAGCTCATGGGGAGGCACTGAAGCTTTCTTT. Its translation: CASSWGGTEAFF.

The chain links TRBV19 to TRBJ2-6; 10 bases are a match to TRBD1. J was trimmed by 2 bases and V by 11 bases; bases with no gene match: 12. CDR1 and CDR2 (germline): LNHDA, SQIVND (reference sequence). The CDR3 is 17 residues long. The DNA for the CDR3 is TGTGCCTCCCTTCGGGGACAGGGGATCCCTGGGGCCAACGTCCTGACTTTC. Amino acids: CASLRGQGIPGANVLTF.

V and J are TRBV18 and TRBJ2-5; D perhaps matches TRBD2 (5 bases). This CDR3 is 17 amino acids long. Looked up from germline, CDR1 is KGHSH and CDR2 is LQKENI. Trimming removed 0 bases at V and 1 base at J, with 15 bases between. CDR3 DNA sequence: TGTGCCAGCTCACCACCCGAGAGCGGAGCCTCCCAAGAGACCCAGTACTTC. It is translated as CASSPPESGASQETQYF.

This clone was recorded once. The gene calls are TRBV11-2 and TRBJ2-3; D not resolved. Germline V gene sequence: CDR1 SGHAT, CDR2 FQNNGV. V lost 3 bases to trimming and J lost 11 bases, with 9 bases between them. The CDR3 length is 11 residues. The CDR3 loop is CASSFSRRQYF. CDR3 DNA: TGTGCCAGCAGCTTTTCCCGTCGGCAGTATTTT.

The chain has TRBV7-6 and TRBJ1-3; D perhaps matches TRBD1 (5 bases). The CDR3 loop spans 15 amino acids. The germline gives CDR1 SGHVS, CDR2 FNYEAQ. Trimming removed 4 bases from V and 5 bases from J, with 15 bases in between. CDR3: CASSSLGQGRNTIYF. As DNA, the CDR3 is TGTGCCAGCAGCTCTCTAGGACAAGGTCGAAACACCATATATTTT.

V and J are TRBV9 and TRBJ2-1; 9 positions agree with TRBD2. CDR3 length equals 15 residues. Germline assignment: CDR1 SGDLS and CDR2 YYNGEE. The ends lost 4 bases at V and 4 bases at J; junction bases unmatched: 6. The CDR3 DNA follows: TGTGCCAGCAGCACGAGGACTAGCGAATACAATGAGCAGTTCTTC. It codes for CASSTRTSEYNEQFF.

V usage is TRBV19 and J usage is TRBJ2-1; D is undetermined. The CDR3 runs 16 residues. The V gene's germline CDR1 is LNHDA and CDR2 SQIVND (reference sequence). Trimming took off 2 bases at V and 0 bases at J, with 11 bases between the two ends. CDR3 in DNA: TGTGCCAGTAGTATACGAGGTAGCAGCTCCTACAATGAGCAGTTCTTC. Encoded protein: CASSIRGSSSYNEQFF. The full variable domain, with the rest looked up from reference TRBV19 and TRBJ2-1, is DGGITQSPKYLFRKEGQNVTLSCEQNLNHDAMYWYRQDPGQGLRLIYYSQIVNDFQKGDIAEGYSVSREKKESFPLTVTSAQKNPTAFYLCASSIRGSSSYNEQFFGPGTRLTVL.

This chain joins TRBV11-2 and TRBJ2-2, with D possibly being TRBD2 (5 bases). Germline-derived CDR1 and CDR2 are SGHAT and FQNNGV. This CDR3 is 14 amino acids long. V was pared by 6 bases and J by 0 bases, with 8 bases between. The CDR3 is CASRLEPNTGELFF. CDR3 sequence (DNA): TGTGCCAGCAGACTAGAACCGAACACCGGGGAGCTGTTTTTT.

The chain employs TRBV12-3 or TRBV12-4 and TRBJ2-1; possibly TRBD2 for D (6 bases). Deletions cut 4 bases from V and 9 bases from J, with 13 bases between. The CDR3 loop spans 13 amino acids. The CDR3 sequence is CASSSRLGAEQFF. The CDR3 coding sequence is TGTGCCAGCAGTTCCCGACTAGGGGCTGAGCAGTTCTTC.

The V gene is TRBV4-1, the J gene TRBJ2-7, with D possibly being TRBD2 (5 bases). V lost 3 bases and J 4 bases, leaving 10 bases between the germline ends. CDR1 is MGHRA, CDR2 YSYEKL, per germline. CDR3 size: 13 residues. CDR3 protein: CASSHGSVYEQYF. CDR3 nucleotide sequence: TGCGCCAGCAGCCATGGTAGCGTGTACGAGCAGTACTTC.

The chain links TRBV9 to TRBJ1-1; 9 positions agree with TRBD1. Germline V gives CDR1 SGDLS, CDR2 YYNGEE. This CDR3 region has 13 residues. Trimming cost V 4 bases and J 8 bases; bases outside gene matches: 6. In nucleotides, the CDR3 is TGTGCCAGCAGCCGGGGACAGGGCGTGGAAGCTTTCTTT. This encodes CASSRGQGVEAFF.

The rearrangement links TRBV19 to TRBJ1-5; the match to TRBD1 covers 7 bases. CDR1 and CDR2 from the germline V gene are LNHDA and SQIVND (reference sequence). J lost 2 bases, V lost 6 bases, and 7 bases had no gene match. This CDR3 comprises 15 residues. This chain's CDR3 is CASSGQGEGNQPQHF. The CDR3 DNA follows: TGTGCCAGTAGCGGCCAGGGGGAGGGCAATCAGCCCCAGCATTTT.

CDR3 nucleotide sequence: TGTGCCACCAGTGAGACAGGGGGCCGGGAGACCCAGTACTTC. It yields the protein CATSETGGRETQYF. The chain carries TRBV24-1 and TRBJ2-5, with 10 bases fitting TRBD1. Germline V lookup: CDR1 KGHDR, CDR2 SFDVKD. Losses at the gene ends were 4 bases for V and 5 bases for J; bases not matched to a gene: 3. There are 14 residues in the CDR3.

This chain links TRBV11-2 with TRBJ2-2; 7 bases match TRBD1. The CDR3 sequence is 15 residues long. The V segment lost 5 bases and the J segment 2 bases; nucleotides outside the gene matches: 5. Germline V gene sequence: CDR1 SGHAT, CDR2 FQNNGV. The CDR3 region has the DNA TGTGCCAGCAGCCCAAGGGACAGAAACACCGGGGAGCTGTTTTTT. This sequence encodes CASSPRDRNTGELFF.

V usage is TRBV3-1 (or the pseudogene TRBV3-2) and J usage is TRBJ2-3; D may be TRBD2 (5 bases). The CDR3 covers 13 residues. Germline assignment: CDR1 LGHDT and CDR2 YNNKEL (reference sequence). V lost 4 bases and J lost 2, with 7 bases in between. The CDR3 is CASSLRDTDTQYF. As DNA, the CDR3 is TGTGCCAGCAGCCTCCGGGACACAGATACGCAGTATTTT.

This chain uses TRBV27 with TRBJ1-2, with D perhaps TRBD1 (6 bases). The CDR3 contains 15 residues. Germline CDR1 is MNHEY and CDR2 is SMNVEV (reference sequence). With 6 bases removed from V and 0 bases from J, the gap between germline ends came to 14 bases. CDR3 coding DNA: TGTGCCAGCAGCGCAGGGGTGAGCCCTAACTATGGCTACACCTTC. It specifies CASSAGVSPNYGYTF.

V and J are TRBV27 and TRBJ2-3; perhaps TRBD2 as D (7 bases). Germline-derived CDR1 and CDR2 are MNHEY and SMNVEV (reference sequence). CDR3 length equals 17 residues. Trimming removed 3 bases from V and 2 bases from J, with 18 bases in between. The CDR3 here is CASSFRPRGGSTDTQYF. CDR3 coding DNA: TGTGCCAGCAGTTTCAGACCGAGGGGGGGTTCCACAGATACGCAGTATTTT.